This T cell receptor (beta chain) was profiled in a study of HIV-infected children after antiretroviral therapy interruption. The germline V gene encodes CDR1 LGHNA and CDR2 YNFKEQ. Between the trimmed V and J ends, which lost 5 bases and 2 bases, there was a span of 7 bases. The CDR3 has 14 amino acids. The treatment was: PENTA 11 planned treatment interruption arm or continuous ART arm. Unique molecular identifiers were included in an RNA-based 3' RACE TCR library. TCRdb called the 3' RACE reads again in MiXCR, with one record for every CDR3 protein. The top ten clones hold around 1.1% of a sample with about 83,000 distinct CDR3 sequences, around 6.9% of them seen once. The sample holds many counts of this clonotype.

Specimen: CD45RA+ CD4+ T cells from PBMCs, pooled from several time points, collected from a donor given antiretroviral therapy, either interrupted or continuous. Regarding subset: naive CD4+ CD45RA+ CD45RO- T cells. The receptor was isolated from a pool of human donors with HIV. The chain employs TRBV4-2 and TRBJ2-6; no clear D gene. The CDR3, as DNA: TGTGCCAGCAGCTCACAAACTGGGGCCAACGTCCTGACTTTC. Translated, it gives CASSSQTGANVLTF.